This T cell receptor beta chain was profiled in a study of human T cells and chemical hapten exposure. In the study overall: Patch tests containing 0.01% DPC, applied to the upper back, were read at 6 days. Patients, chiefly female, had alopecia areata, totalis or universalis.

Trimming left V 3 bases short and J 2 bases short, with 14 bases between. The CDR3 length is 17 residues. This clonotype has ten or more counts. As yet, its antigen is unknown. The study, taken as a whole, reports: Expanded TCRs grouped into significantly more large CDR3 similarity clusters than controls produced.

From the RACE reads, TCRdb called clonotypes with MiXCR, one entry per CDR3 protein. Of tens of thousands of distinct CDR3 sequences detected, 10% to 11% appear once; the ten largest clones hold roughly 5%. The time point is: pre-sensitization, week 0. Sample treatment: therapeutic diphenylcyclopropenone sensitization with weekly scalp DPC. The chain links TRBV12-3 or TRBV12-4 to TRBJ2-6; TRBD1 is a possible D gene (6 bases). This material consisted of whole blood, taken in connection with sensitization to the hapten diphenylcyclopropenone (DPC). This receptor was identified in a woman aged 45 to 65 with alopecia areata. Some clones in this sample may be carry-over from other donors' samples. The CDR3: CASSLSRGIAGANVLTF. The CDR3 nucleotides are TGTGCCAGCAGTTTGAGCAGGGGAATAGCTGGGGCCAACGTCCTGACTTTC.